This T cell receptor beta chain came from a study of blood T cell repertoires in COVID-19. Study context: T cells, B-cell-depleted T cells, or PBMCs supplied cDNA or gDNA.

Germline CDR1 LNHDA, CDR2 SQIVND (reference sequence). The CDR3 extends over 16 amino acids. The V segment lost 4 bases and the J segment 2 bases; nucleotides outside the gene matches: 8. The study recruited people aged 18 to 89 years across approximately 23 US areas. Clinical histories supplied by participants themselves formed the basis of cohort assignment. Repertoires were generated with immunoSEQ multiplex PCR, while TCRdb's copy carries only in-frame clones and drops some. The table records under 250,000 clones, over 75% of them present only once. The clonotype originates from a man aged 25-40 years with acute COVID-19. The chain joins TRBV19 to TRBJ1-5; 7 nucleotides line up with TRBD1. Sequencing was performed on PBMCs or T cells enriched from blood (not recorded which). The chain's CDR3 is CASSKGQKERNQPQHF. CDR3 DNA: TGTGCCAGTAGTAAGGGACAGAAGGAGCGCAATCAGCCCCAGCATTTT.